This TCR beta chain was sequenced in a study of cytomegalovirus exposure and HLA in healthy donors. Study-level findings and limits: Analysis performed later found 16,951 TCR beta sequences associated with HLA alleles at 0.05 false discovery rate.

The primer mix had 60 Vbeta and 13 Jbeta primers. TCRdb's table, derived via immunoSEQ multiplex PCR, lists solely in-frame clones and lacks some. The sample holds about 200,000 clones, about three quarters seen once. The CDR3 has 11 amino acids. V was pared by 3 bases and J by 2 bases, with 4 bases between. CDR1 GTSNPN and CDR2 SVGIG come from the germline V gene (reference sequence). This clone has only a few counts. Its antigen remains unknown. This clonotype was obtained from a woman in her thirties or forties in good health and CMV-seronegative. The sample comprised PBMCs. The V call is TRBV30, the J call TRBJ1-1, with no clear D. The CDR3 loop is CAWRLNTEAFF. The CDR3 coding sequence is TGTGCCTGGAGGTTAAACACTGAAGCTTTCTTT. The variable domain in full, with the rest retrieved from reference TRBV30 and TRBJ1-1, is SQTIHQWPATLVQPVGSPLSLECTVEGTSNPNLYWYRQAAGRGLQLLFYSVGIGQISSEVPQNLSASRPQDRQFILSSKKLLLSDSGFYLCAWRLNTEAFFGQGTRLTVV.